These 30 T cell receptor beta chains were sequenced from one sample in a study of cytomegalovirus exposure and HLA in healthy donors. TCRdb's table, derived via immunoSEQ multiplex PCR, lists solely in-frame clones and lacks some. This repertoire shows 100,000 to 120,000 clones, about 85% found once; its top ten account for about 4%. Sequencing input: PBMCs. Receptor source: a woman between 18 and 30 years old in good health and CMV-seropositive.

CDR3 sequence reads: CASAQDWSTDTQYF. In DNA form, the CDR3 reads TGTGCCAGCGCCCAGGACTGGAGCACAGATACGCAGTATTTT. This sequence joins TRBV27 and TRBJ2-3, with TRBD2 as a possible D gene (5 bases). Germline CDR1 is MNHEY and CDR2 is SMNVEV (reference sequence). The CDR3 is made up of 14 amino acids. V lost 8 bases to trimming and J lost 0 bases, with 12 bases between them.

Turning to this clone: The junction departs from the called germline gene at one end, perhaps through a read error. This chain joins TRBV13 and TRBJ2-1, with D possibly matching TRBD2 (5 bases). The CDR3 totals 16 residues. Looked up from germline, CDR1 is PRHDT and CDR2 is FYEKMQ (reference sequence). This CDR3 is CASSLRYRIITSEQFF. DNA of the CDR3: TGTGCCAGCAGCTTAAGGTATAGGATCATTACTAGTGAGCAATTCTTC.

The chain couples TRBV13 to TRBJ2-7; D possibly corresponds to TRBD1 (6 bases). Trimming cost V 3 bases and J 3 bases, with 9 bases left between them. This CDR3 is built from 13 residues. Germline V gene sequence: CDR1 PRHDT, CDR2 FYEKMQ (reference sequence). The chain's CDR3 is CASSLLDSYEQYF. The DNA of the CDR3 is TGTGCCAGCAGCTTGCTGGACAGCTACGAGCAGTACTTC.

The V gene is TRBV9, the J gene TRBJ2-2; 14 bases map to TRBD2. CDR1 is SGDLS and CDR2 is YYNGEE in the germline V gene. This CDR3 contains 19 residues. V lost 3 bases, J lost 4 bases, and 11 bases stayed unmatched. The CDR3 here is CASSGGLAGEPGLTGELFF. The CDR3 nucleotides read TGTGCCAGCAGCGGGGGACTAGCGGGGGAGCCTGGGCTCACCGGGGAGCTGTTTTTT.

The chain combines TRBV6-6 with TRBJ1-2; TRBD1 is a possible D gene (5 bases). CDR1 and CDR2 (germline): MNHNY, SVGAGI (reference sequence). With 0 bases removed from V and 5 bases from J, the gap between germline ends came to 13 bases. CDR3 length: 15 amino acids. CDR3 sequence: CASSYSLDSLYGYTF. The DNA of the CDR3 is TGTGCCAGCAGTTACTCGCTTGACAGTTTATATGGCTACACCTTC.

J is TRBJ1-1 and V is TRBV28, with D possibly being TRBD1 (6 bases). Between the trimmed V and J ends, which lost 5 bases and 1 base, there was a span of 11 bases. The CDR3 totals 14 residues. Germline CDR1 and CDR2: MDHEN and SYDVKM. The CDR3, as DNA: TGTGCCAGCAGTCCAAGGGGGTGGAACACTGAAGCTTTCTTT. It translates to CASSPRGWNTEAFF.

This rearrangement joins TRBV5-1 to TRBJ2-5; 9 bases align to TRBD1. V was pared by 4 bases and J by 2 bases, with 0 bases of the junction left unmatched. Germline CDR1 SGHRS, CDR2 YFSETQ. This CDR3 comprises 13 residues. The CDR3 sequence: CASSGTGQETQYF. CDR3 bases: TGCGCCAGCAGCGGGACAGGGCAAGAGACCCAGTACTTC.

V is TRBV4-1 and J is TRBJ2-2, with TRBD2 matching over 8 bases. J was trimmed by 5 bases and V by 3 bases; bases with no gene match: 8. Germline-derived CDR1 and CDR2 are MGHRA and YSYEKL. CDR3 length: 16 residues. The CDR3 reads CASSHPRGGKTGELFF. In DNA form, the CDR3 reads TGCGCCAGCAGCCACCCCCGCGGGGGGAAGACCGGGGAGCTGTTTTTT.

This clone has a single count. The chain employs TRBV19 and TRBJ2-5, with TRBD1 as a possible D gene (5 bases). This CDR3 region has 13 residues. Germline lookup yields CDR1 LNHDA and CDR2 SQIVND (reference sequence). V dropped 5 bases and J dropped 3 bases, with 10 bases sitting between them. CDR3 residues: CASSPTVKETQYF. Written as DNA, the CDR3 is TGTGCCAGTAGTCCGACAGTAAAAGAGACCCAGTACTTC.

The chain has TRBV18 and TRBJ2-6, with a tentative D call TRBD2 (6 bases). With 1 base removed from V and 2 bases from J, the gap between germline ends came to 9 bases. This CDR3 comprises 16 residues. Per germline, CDR1 KGHSH and CDR2 LQKENI. The CDR3 DNA is TGTGCCAGCTCACCACTTGGGGGGACTGGGGCCAACGTCCTGACTTTC. Its protein product is CASSPLGGTGANVLTF.

The chain employs TRBV18 and TRBJ2-7; weak D call: TRBD1 (5 bases). V was trimmed by 2 bases and J by 0 bases, leaving 11 bases between them. Germline V lookup: CDR1 KGHSH, CDR2 LQKENI. This CDR3 comprises 15 residues. This CDR3 is CASSPRGPSSYEQYF. The CDR3 nucleotides read TGTGCCAGCTCACCAAGGGGCCCGAGCTCCTACGAGCAGTACTTC.

The chain uses TRBV7-8 and TRBJ1-3, with D possibly matching TRBD1 (6 bases). The CDR3 covers 18 residues. Trimming shortened V by 5 bases and J by 4 bases, and 24 bases separated the two germline ends. The germline V gene has CDR1 SGHVS and CDR2 FQNEAQ. The CDR3: CASSPGGRARIRGNTIYF. The CDR3 DNA sequence: TGTGCCAGCAGCCCGGGGGGCAGGGCGAGGATTCGGGGAAACACCATATATTTT.

This clone was seen only a few times. The chain employs TRBV6-4 and TRBJ2-7, with TRBD1 matching over 12 bases. V shed 6 bases, J shed 6 bases, and the junction held 6 bases outside the gene matches. This CDR3 is 14 amino acids long. The germline V gene has CDR1 MRHNA and CDR2 SNTAGT. In nucleotides, the CDR3 is TGTGCCAGCAGCCCGGGACAGGGGGCCGGCGAGCAGTACTTC. Protein product: CASSPGQGAGEQYF.

The chain carries TRBV9 and TRBJ2-6; 9 nucleotides match TRBD2. Losses at the gene ends were 7 bases for V and 0 bases for J; bases not matched to a gene: 17. The CDR3 length is 20 residues. CDR1 is SGDLS and CDR2 is YYNGEE in the germline V gene. The CDR3 bases are TGTGCCAGCGGGGATTTCGGACTAGCGCAAACTCCCTCTGGGGCCAACGTCCTGACTTTC. This sequence encodes CASGDFGLAQTPSGANVLTF.

The chain employs TRBV5-5 and TRBJ2-2, with TRBD1 matching 8 bases. CDR1 and CDR2 (germline): SGHKS, YYEKEE (reference sequence). The CDR3 contains 15 residues. The V and J ends lost 6 bases and 4 bases, in that order; junction bases with no gene match: 8. Here the CDR3 reads CASKRQGSGTGELFF. The DNA of the CDR3 is TGTGCCAGCAAAAGACAGGGGTCGGGCACCGGGGAGCTGTTTTTT.

This clone was observed a few times. The CDR3 protein is CASSDNQETQYF. DNA of the CDR3: TGTGCCAGCAGCGATAACCAAGAGACCCAGTACTTC. The J gene is TRBJ2-5, the V gene TRBV9; D uncertain. The V gene's germline CDR1 is SGDLS and CDR2 YYNGEE. Trimming pared 3 bases from V and 0 bases from J, leaving 3 bases between. The length of the CDR3 is 12 residues.

CDR3 bases: TGTGCCAGCAGGGACCCGCTAGCGGGGGGAAGTGGTACATATGAGCAGTTCTTC. This encodes CASRDPLAGGSGTYEQFF. The chain links TRBV7-2 to TRBJ2-1; 11 bases map to TRBD2. The CDR3 totals 18 residues. V trimming: 6 bases; J trimming: 8 bases; junction bases outside the gene matches: 18. CDR1 is SGHTA, CDR2 FQGNSA, per germline.

V and J are TRBV12-5 and TRBJ1-1; possible D gene TRBD1, 5 bases. The CDR3 extends over 16 amino acids. V was trimmed by 6 bases and J by 4 bases, leaving 21 bases between them. Germline lookup yields CDR1 LGHNT and CDR2 FRNRAP. The CDR3 sequence: CASGRGDGGRVTEAFF. The CDR3 coding sequence is TGTGCTAGTGGGCGTGGAGATGGGGGGAGGGTCACTGAAGCTTTCTTT.

The V call is TRBV29-1, the J call TRBJ2-3; 8 bases agree with TRBD1. The V gene end was trimmed by 5 bases and the J gene end by 15 bases; junction bases not matched to a gene: 7. This CDR3 comprises 10 residues. Germline V gene sequence: CDR1 SQVTM, CDR2 ANQGSEA. CDR3 protein: CSVWTGFKYF. CDR3 bases: TGCAGCGTTTGGACAGGGTTCAAATATTTT.

V usage is TRBV11-3 and J usage is TRBJ1-1; D unclear. The CDR3 is 16 residues long. Per the germline V gene, CDR1 is SGHNT and CDR2 is YENEEA. V lost 0 bases, J lost 3 bases, and 14 bases lay in between. The CDR3 bases are TGTGCCAGCAGCTTAGAAACGAGCTCTTTGTACACTGAAGCTTTCTTT. It codes for CASSLETSSLYTEAFF.

V is TRBV27 and J is TRBJ1-3; D is possibly TRBD1 (5 bases). The V and J ends lost 7 bases and 0 bases respectively, with 10 bases between them. Germline V lookup: CDR1 MNHEY, CDR2 SMNVEV (reference sequence). The CDR3 is 14 residues long. The CDR3 region has the DNA TGTGCCAGCAAGGGGTCTCTCTCTGGAAACACCATATATTTT. It yields the protein CASKGSLSGNTIYF.

This chain connects TRBV2 to TRBJ1-1; unclear D gene. V was trimmed by 0 bases and J by 3 bases, leaving 2 bases between them. Germline V gene sequence: CDR1 SNHLY, CDR2 FYNNEI. This CDR3 comprises 12 residues. CDR3 sequence: CASSEADTEAFF. CDR3 coding DNA: TGTGCCAGCAGTGAAGCCGACACTGAAGCTTTCTTT.

J is TRBJ1-2 and V is TRBV28, with 9 bases fitting TRBD1. With 8 bases clipped from V and 4 bases from J, the junction kept 8 bases outside the gene matches. The CDR3 loop spans 14 amino acids. Germline CDR1 MDHEN, CDR2 SYDVKM. CDR3 DNA: TGTGCCAGCGAACACCGGGACAGGGTCTATGGCTACACCTTC. The encoded protein is CASEHRDRVYGYTF.

This chain uses TRBV4-1 with TRBJ1-2; TRBD1 aligns across 9 bases. CDR3 size: 14 residues. CDR1 is MGHRA and CDR2 is YSYEKL in the germline V gene. Losses at the gene ends were 1 base for V and 7 bases for J; bases not matched to a gene: 4. CDR3 DNA: TGCGCCAGCAGCCAAGCGGACAGGGGAGGTGGCTACACCTTC. Translated: CASSQADRGGGYTF.

This chain uses TRBV6-1 with TRBJ2-7, with D tentatively TRBD1 (6 bases). V lost 8 bases to trimming and J lost 6 bases, with 23 bases between them. Germline V gives CDR1 MNHNS, CDR2 SASEGT. The CDR3 totals 15 residues. As DNA, the CDR3 is TGTGCCAGCGCTCGAGAGGGGACACCCCCGAGCGAGCAGTACTTC. This encodes CASAREGTPPSEQYF.

As to this clone: This same CDR3 is encoded by further DNA sequences in the sample. The chain is built from TRBV7-2 and TRBJ2-5; 7 bases match TRBD2. The germline V gene encodes CDR1 SGHTA and CDR2 FQGNSA. This CDR3 has 13 residues. Trimming cost V 5 bases and J 5 bases; bases outside gene matches: 5. For the CDR3, the DNA is TGTGCCAGCAGCCGGGGGGTCGGGGAGACCCAGTACTTC. Its protein product is CASSRGVGETQYF.

This clone was detected only once. This chain uses TRBV2 with TRBJ2-1; 15 nucleotides line up with TRBD2. In germline, CDR1 is SNHLY, CDR2 FYNNEI. The junction had 24 bases not matched to a gene; V was cut back by 8 bases and J by 4 bases. The length of the CDR3 is 22 residues. The CDR3 region is CASSFKRQQGLAGGLFYNEQFF. DNA of the CDR3: TGTGCCAGCTCTTTTAAGAGGCAGCAGGGACTAGCGGGGGGTCTTTTTTACAATGAGCAGTTCTTC.

The chain employs TRBV18 and TRBJ2-2, with a weak D call TRBD2 (6 bases). The germline CDR1 and CDR2 sequences are KGHSH and LQKENI. Between the trimmed V and J ends, which lost 5 bases and 6 bases, there was a span of 16 bases. The CDR3 runs 15 residues. This chain's CDR3 is CASSAGWPDPGELFF. DNA of the CDR3: TGTGCCAGCTCAGCGGGGTGGCCGGACCCCGGGGAGCTGTTTTTT.

This chain uses TRBV28 with TRBJ1-2; TRBD1 matches 9 bases. The germline CDR1 and CDR2 sequences are MDHEN and SYDVKM. Trimming cost V 8 bases and J 4 bases; bases outside gene matches: 8. This CDR3 spans 14 amino acids. The CDR3 sequence is CASGERGQGYGYTF. The CDR3 DNA follows: TGTGCCAGCGGAGAAAGGGGACAGGGCTATGGCTACACCTTC.

This clone was detected a few times. This chain links TRBV7-3 with TRBJ2-7, with 8 bases lining up with TRBD2. The J segment lost 6 bases and the V segment lost 2 bases, leaving 6 bases of the junction unmatched. Germline CDR1 reads SGHTA; CDR2 reads FQGTGA. The CDR3 is 14 amino acids. The CDR3 here is CASSLGLSGSEQYF. The CDR3 region has the DNA TGTGCCAGCAGCTTAGGCCTGAGCGGGAGCGAGCAGTACTTC.